Below, 2 T cell receptor beta chains from the same sample are listed, as sequenced in a study of T cells in Graves' hyperthyroidism and ophthalmopathy. The source material, RNA transcripts, was used to amplify TCR beta CDR3 regions. First-round RT-PCR with HTBI primers amplified the TCR CDR3 region. TCRdb independently ran MiXCR on the multiplex PCR reads; one entry per CDR3 protein. The sample lists fewer than 650,000 distinct CDR3 sequences; 14% to 15% were seen once. The sequenced sample consisted of blood. The receptors were gathered from a woman in her 40s with Graves' ophthalmopathy.

This clonotype was detected many times. A read error may be the cause here, since a much bigger clone is one base away. The genes are TRBV12-3 or TRBV12-4 and TRBJ1-1; 8 nucleotides agree with TRBD1. The CDR3 is 14 amino acids. The CDR3 region has the DNA TGTACCAGCAGTTACCGACAGGGGCCGACTGAAGCTTTCTTT. The encoded protein is CTSSYRQGPTEAFF.

This clonotype was observed a few times. The chain joins TRBV11-2 to TRBJ2-7; no reliable D call. The germline V gene encodes CDR1 SGHAT and CDR2 FQNNGV. The CDR3 totals 12 residues. With 1 base removed from V and 8 bases from J, the gap between germline ends came to 9 bases. CDR3 sequence: CASSLVTGQQYF. The DNA for the CDR3 is TGTGCCAGCAGCTTAGTAACCGGACAGCAGTACTTC.